These T cell receptor beta chains were read from a single sample in a study of human CD8 memory T cell subsets. TCRdb reanalyzed the 5' RACE reads, giving one entry per CDR3 protein sequence and no DNA. This table holds under 8,000 distinct CDR3 sequences. Sequenced material: CD8+ stem-like memory T cells (TSCM and TCM) sorted from PBMCs. These receptors were collected from a human donor in good health. CDR3s include the opening cysteine and the closing phenylalanine or tryptophan. Size values are once, few and many counts, or a class for expanded clones, and some rows have none.

TRBV5-1	15	-	TRBJ2-7	CASSLEPGIGKEQYF
TRBV4-3	16	-	TRBJ2-7	CASSQSTEPNLYEQYF
TRBV20-1	13	-	TRBJ1-1	CSARGESLTEAFF
TRBV9	15	-	TRBJ2-1	CASSVGGQGINEQFF
TRBV10-3	13	-	TRBJ2-1	CAISVEGIDEQFF
TRBV5-5	16	-	TRBJ2-7	CASSTSLTGSFYEQYF
TRBV7-9	16	-	TRBJ1-2	CASSLDLGGVVYGYTF
TRBV12-3/TRBV12-4	14	medium-sized	TRBJ1-2	CASSLGGQLYGYTF
TRBV20-1	13	-	TRBJ1-2	CSVTGDRVYGYTF
TRBV11-2	17	-	TRBJ2-1	CASSAPRTSGRYNEQFF
TRBV20-1	13	medium-sized	TRBJ2-7	CSARDVRGDEQYF
TRBV12-3/TRBV12-4	16	-	TRBJ2-1	CASSPSGGPSYNEQFF
TRBV11-2	16	-	TRBJ2-3	CASSLQASGRSGTQYF
TRBV4-1	14	-	TRBJ1-1	CASSQSWGRTEAFF
TRBV3-1	15	-	TRBJ2-2	CASSHPGLATGELFF
TRBV13	17	-	TRBJ2-2	CASSTRLAGPNTGELFF
TRBV10-2	14	-	TRBJ1-1	CASSEKGVNTEAFF
TRBV5-1	15	medium-sized	TRBJ2-2	CASSRTSGASGELFF
TRBV11-2	17	-	TRBJ1-5	CASSPGNMGGINQPQHF
TRBV6-5	13	-	TRBJ1-1	CASHVGQNTEAFF
TRBV20-1	13	-	TRBJ1-1	CSIRGRRDTEAFF
TRBV30	13	-	TRBJ2-1	CAWSSQGGNEQFF
TRBV7-6	16	-	TRBJ2-3	CASSSFLAGSTDTQYF
TRBV15	16	medium-sized	TRBJ1-3	CATSRGRESSGNTIYF
TRBV5-6	15	-	TRBJ2-3	CASSLQVHSTDTQYF